This T cell receptor (beta chain) comes out of a study of cytomegalovirus exposure and HLA in healthy donors. Across the study: When 398 donors were genotyped, roughly 82% of them were found to fall in the Caucasian-associated ancestry cluster. Study-level findings and limits: In a later analysis, productive TCRs from donors in an Asian-associated ancestry cluster reportedly carried fewer N-insertions than the cohort mean. Association of a missense DCLRE1C variant with TCR beta V- and J-gene trimming was reported in a later analysis. Prior analysis indicated that the majority of TCR beta V segments exhibited productivity approximately 87% or approximately 30% of the time.

This clone was observed once. The antigen remains undetermined. Both 60 Vbeta primers and 13 Jbeta primers went into the PCR. Libraries were prepared by immunoSEQ multiplex PCR; TCRdb keeps only in-frame clonotypes and omits some of them. The data hold some 160,000 clones, with about 85% observed a single time. V was clipped by 3 bases and J by 6 bases, with 13 bases between them. Germline CDR1 is SGHTA and CDR2 is FQGTGA. The CDR3 length is 14 residues. The chain uses TRBV7-3 and TRBJ2-3; D is unclear. Sample: PBMCs. This TCR derives from a man younger than 30 in good health and CMV-seronegative. The CDR3 DNA sequence: TGTGCCAGCAGCTTTCTGGGCCCCAAGGATACGCAGTATTTT. Its protein is CASSFLGPKDTQYF.